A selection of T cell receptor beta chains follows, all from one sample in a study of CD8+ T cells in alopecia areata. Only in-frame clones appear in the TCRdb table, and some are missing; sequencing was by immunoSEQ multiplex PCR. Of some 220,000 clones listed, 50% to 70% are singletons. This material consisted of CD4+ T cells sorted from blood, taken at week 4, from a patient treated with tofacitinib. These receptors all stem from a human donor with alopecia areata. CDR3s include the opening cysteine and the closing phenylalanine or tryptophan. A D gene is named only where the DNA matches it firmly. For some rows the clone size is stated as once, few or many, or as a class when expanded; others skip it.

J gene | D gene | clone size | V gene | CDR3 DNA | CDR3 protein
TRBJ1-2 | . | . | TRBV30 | TGTGCCTGGAACGGGGTGAGCTATGGCTACACCTTC | CAWNGVSYGYTF
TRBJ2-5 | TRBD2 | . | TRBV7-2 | TGTGCCAGCAGCTTCCAAGCGGGGGGAGAGACCCAGTACTTC | CASSFQAGGETQYF
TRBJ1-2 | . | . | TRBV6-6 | TGTGCCAGCAGAGGCGCCCCGGGGAGGAGCTACACCTTC | CASRGAPGRSYTF
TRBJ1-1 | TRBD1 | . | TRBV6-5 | TGTGCCAGCAGTTACGGGACAGGGAACACTGAAGCTTTCTTT | CASSYGTGNTEAFF
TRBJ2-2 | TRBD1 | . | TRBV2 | TGTGCCAGCAGTTTGGACAGGGTGAACACCGGGGAGCTGTTTTTT | CASSLDRVNTGELFF
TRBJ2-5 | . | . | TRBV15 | TGTGCCACCAGCAGGGGTAGAGAGACCCAGTACTTC | CATSRGRETQYF
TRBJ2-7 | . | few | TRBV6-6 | TGTGCCAGCAGTTACTCGAATGTCTACGAGCAGTACTTC | CASSYSNVYEQYF
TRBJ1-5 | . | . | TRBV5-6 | TGTGCCAGCAGCTTGGGGCTTAGCAATCAGCCCCAGCATTTT | CASSLGLSNQPQHF
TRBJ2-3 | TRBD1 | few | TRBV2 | TGTGCCAGCGGACAGGGAGAGGCGTTGGCTCATACGCAGTATTTT | CASGQGEALAHTQYF
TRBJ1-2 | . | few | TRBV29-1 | TGCAGCGTTGAAGTTGGAGAACCTAACTATGGCTACACCTTC | CSVEVGEPNYGYTF
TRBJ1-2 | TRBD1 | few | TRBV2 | TGTGCCAGCAGCGGAACCGGGACAGGGACCTATGGCTACACCTTC | CASSGTGTGTYGYTF
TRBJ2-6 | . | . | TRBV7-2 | TGTGCCAGCAGCTCAGGGGCCTACGGCTCTGGGGCCAACGTCCTGACTTTC | CASSSGAYGSGANVLTF
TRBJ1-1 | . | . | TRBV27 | TGTGCCAGCAGTTTATCGATCGACAGGAGGGGCTTGACTTTCTTT | CASSLSIDRRGLTFF
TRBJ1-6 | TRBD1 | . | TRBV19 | TGTGCCAGCCAGGGGGTTCTAAATTCACCCCTCCACTTT | CASQGVLNSPLHF
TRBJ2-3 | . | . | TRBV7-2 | . | CASSSSKDTQYF
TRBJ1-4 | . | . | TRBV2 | TGTGCCAGCAGTGAAGACGGACAAATTAATGAAAAACTGTTTTTT | CASSEDGQINEKLFF
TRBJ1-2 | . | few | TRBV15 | TGTGCCACCAGCAGAGAAGTCAAGGAAATCTATGGCTACACCTTC | CATSREVKEIYGYTF